These 28 T cell receptor beta chains were sequenced from one sample in a study of T cell changes during pregnancy in multiple sclerosis. Assay used: immunoSEQ multiplex PCR; TCRdb lists only in-frame clones, some missing. The profile shows some 79,000 clones, about nine tenths of them singletons. The sample here was CD4+ T cells from peripheral blood mononuclear cells, taken in the second trimester of pregnancy. The receptors here all came from a female donor with multiple sclerosis, enrolled in a pregnancy study.

The chain recombines TRBV5-1 with TRBJ2-7; the match to TRBD1 covers 11 bases. V lost 5 bases and J lost 4; bases outside the gene matches: 14. CDR1 and CDR2 from the germline V gene are SGHRS and YFSETQ. This CDR3 is built from 17 residues. CDR3 sequence: CASSHEPGQGGLYEQYF. For the CDR3, the DNA is TGCGCCAGCAGTCACGAACCGGGACAGGGGGGACTTTACGAGCAGTACTTC.

This chain joins TRBV29-1 and TRBJ1-1, with D tentatively TRBD1 (6 bases). CDR3 length: 14 residues. CDR1 SQVTM and CDR2 ANQGSEA come from the germline V gene. Trimming left V 7 bases short and J 3 bases short, with 18 bases between. The CDR3 loop is CSARWAGAHTEAFF. The CDR3 coding sequence is TGCAGCGCCCGTTGGGCAGGGGCCCACACTGAAGCTTTCTTT.

The chain recombines TRBV11-1 with TRBJ2-3; D remains unclear. Trimming removed 2 bases from V and 0 bases from J, with 9 bases in between. The CDR3 has 15 amino acids. The germline CDR1 and CDR2 sequences are SGHAT and FQDESV (reference sequence). CDR3 nucleotides: TGTGCCAGCAGCTTATTAGTGATTAGCACAGATACGCAGTATTTT. Its translation: CASSLLVISTDTQYF.

The V call is TRBV7-2, the J call TRBJ2-1; a weak D match, TRBD2 (6 bases). This CDR3 is built from 16 residues. V was shortened by 5 bases and J by 3 bases, with 17 bases between the two germline ends. CDR1 and CDR2 from the germline V gene are SGHTA and FQGNSA. The CDR3 sequence: CASSLTPQTSYNEQFF. CDR3 DNA: TGTGCCAGCAGCCTTACCCCTCAGACTAGCTACAATGAGCAGTTCTTC.

This clone was picked up one time. The J gene is TRBJ2-3, the V gene TRBV6-5, with a weak D call TRBD2 (6 bases). V dropped 2 bases and J dropped 4 bases, with 16 bases sitting between them. This CDR3 is built from 16 residues. Germline CDR1 and CDR2: MNHEY and SVGAGI. The CDR3 protein is CASSYRRRPGADTQYF. In DNA, the CDR3 is TGTGCCAGCAGTTACAGACGGAGGCCGGGGGCAGATACGCAGTATTTT.

This chain uses TRBV5-1 with TRBJ1-2, with TRBD1 identical over 8 bases. Trimming at V came to 5 bases and at J to 8 bases, leaving 11 bases not matched to a gene. The CDR3 extends over 14 amino acids. The germline gives CDR1 SGHRS, CDR2 YFSETQ. The CDR3 DNA is TGCGCCAGCAGAAAAGGGCAGGGGGCCAACGGCTACACCTTC. This encodes CASRKGQGANGYTF.

The rearrangement joins TRBV7-2 to TRBJ1-2; perhaps TRBD1 as D (5 bases). Between the trimmed V and J ends, which lost 1 base and 6 bases, there was a span of 15 bases. CDR1 and CDR2 from the germline V gene are SGHTA and FQGNSA. This CDR3 is built from 15 residues. CDR3 sequence (DNA): TGTGCCAGCAGCTTAGAGGAGGGGAGGGTTAATGGCTACACCTTC. It specifies CASSLEEGRVNGYTF.

In its sample, this clone was seen once. This chain links TRBV6-1 with TRBJ1-2; a possible D gene is TRBD1 (5 bases). Trimming cost V 6 bases and J 1 base, with 9 bases left between them. This CDR3 is built from 13 residues. Germline CDR1 reads MNHNS; CDR2 reads SASEGT. This CDR3 is CASRRQFNYGYTF. CDR3 bases: TGTGCCAGCAGAAGACAGTTTAACTATGGCTACACCTTC.

The DNA of the CDR3 is TGTGCCAGTAGTATAGATTGGAGTTATGGCTACACCTTC. This encodes CASSIDWSYGYTF. The J gene is TRBJ1-2, the V gene TRBV19; D is uncertain. V shed 0 bases and J shed 5 bases, with 7 bases lying between them. The CDR3 length is 13 residues. Per the germline V gene, CDR1 is LNHDA and CDR2 is SQIVND (reference sequence).

The chain combines TRBV5-1 with TRBJ2-7; 10 nucleotides line up with TRBD1. CDR3 size: 13 residues. The V segment lost 4 bases and the J segment 5 bases; nucleotides outside the gene matches: 3. Germline V gene data show CDR1 as SGHRS and CDR2 as YFSETQ. In DNA form, the CDR3 reads TGCGCCAGCAGCCCAGGACAGGGGGACGAGCAGTACTTC. Translating it yields CASSPGQGDEQYF. Using reference TRBV5-1 and TRBJ2-7 for the parts outside the CDR3, the full variable domain is KAGVTQTPRYLIKTRGQQVTLSCSPISGHRSVSWYQQTPGQGLQFLFEYFSETQRNKGNFPGRFSGRQFSNSRSEMNVSTLELGDSALYLCASSPGQGDEQYFGPGTRLTVT.

The chain couples TRBV2 to TRBJ1-5; the D gene is possibly TRBD1 (6 bases). Germline CDR1 SNHLY, CDR2 FYNNEI. Trimming removed 7 bases at V and 3 bases at J, with 16 bases between. The CDR3 consists of 15 residues. CDR3 residues: CASMNDRGHNQPQHF. The CDR3, as DNA: TGTGCCAGCATGAATGATAGGGGACACAATCAGCCCCAGCATTTT.

The chain couples TRBV14 to TRBJ2-5; 7 bases agree with TRBD2. V gave up 0 bases and J gave up 1 base; unmatched junction bases: 8. This CDR3 comprises 17 residues. Germline loops: CDR1 SGHDN, CDR2 FVKESK. DNA for the CDR3: TGTGCCAGCAGCCAAGAGCGCGGGCGGGAGTTCCAAGAGACCCAGTACTTC. Translated: CASSQERGREFQETQYF. The full variable domain, rest sourced from reference TRBV14 and TRBJ2-5, is EAGVTQFPSHSVIEKGQTVTLRCDPISGHDNLYWYRRVMGKEIKFLLHFVKESKQDESGMPNNRFLAERTGGTYSTLKVQPAELEDSGVYFCASSQERGREFQETQYFGPGTRLLVL.

The chain couples TRBV29-1 to TRBJ2-7; 11 nucleotides align to TRBD2. The germline V gene encodes CDR1 SQVTM and CDR2 ANQGSEA. This CDR3 is built from 14 residues. Unmatched junction bases numbered 7, after V lost 6 bases and J lost 3 bases. This CDR3 is CSVAPGLAVYEQYF. Here the CDR3 DNA reads TGCAGCGTCGCACCGGGACTAGCGGTCTACGAGCAGTACTTC.

V is TRBV27 and J is TRBJ2-1; no firm D call. Trimming cost V 5 bases and J 7 bases, with 18 bases left between them. Looked up from germline, CDR1 is MNHEY and CDR2 is SMNVEV (reference sequence). There are 15 residues in the CDR3. The CDR3, as DNA: TGTGCCAGCAGTCCCTACGGTCTACCCACTAATGAGCAGTTCTTC. This sequence encodes CASSPYGLPTNEQFF.

This clone was found once. This chain connects TRBV6-6 to TRBJ2-7, with D possibly TRBD2 on 5 matching bases. Germline V CDR1 and CDR2: MNHNY, SVGAGI (reference sequence). The V and J ends lost 2 bases and 3 bases respectively, with 5 bases between them. The CDR3 loop spans 12 amino acids. For the CDR3, the DNA is TGTGCCAGCAGTTACGCGGGCTACGAGCAGTACTTC. Amino acids: CASSYAGYEQYF.

This clone was counted once. V gene TRBV5-1 combines with J gene TRBJ2-7, with TRBD2 matching 9 bases. The CDR3 totals 17 residues. V trimming: 4 bases; J trimming: 6 bases; junction bases outside the gene matches: 17. From germline, CDR1 is SGHRS and CDR2 YFSETQ. The DNA for the CDR3 is TGCGCCAGCAGCCCGGGGAGGTCGGGCGGGGGGGCCCTCGAGCAGTACTTC. It codes for CASSPGRSGGGALEQYF.

The chain combines TRBV4-2 with TRBJ1-4; 10 nucleotides line up with TRBD1. CDR1 is LGHNA and CDR2 is YNFKEQ in the germline V gene. This CDR3 has 15 residues. After removal of 0 bases from V and 5 bases from J, the junction contained 0 bases not matched to a gene. CDR3 protein: CASSQEGQGNEKLFF. CDR3 in DNA: TGTGCCAGCAGCCAAGAGGGACAGGGGAATGAAAAACTGTTTTTT.

V usage is TRBV6-5 and J usage is TRBJ1-1; D is ambiguous. There are 14 residues in the CDR3. Trimming left V 0 bases short and J 2 bases short, with 7 bases between. Germline CDR1 reads MNHEY; CDR2 reads SVGAGI. The CDR3 region has the DNA TGTGCCAGCAGTTACTCAACAGCCAACACTGAAGCTTTCTTT. It specifies CASSYSTANTEAFF.

The genes are TRBV30 and TRBJ2-7; TRBD2 agrees at 7 bases. Looked up from germline, CDR1 is GTSNPN and CDR2 is SVGIG (reference sequence). This CDR3 has 17 residues. V lost 4 bases to trimming and J lost 2 bases; unmatched junction nucleotides: 17. The CDR3 is CAWNSEAGQLNPYEQYF. The CDR3 DNA sequence: TGTGCCTGGAATTCTGAAGCGGGGCAGTTGAACCCCTACGAGCAGTACTTC. Variable domain in full (rest from reference TRBV30 and TRBJ2-7): SQTIHQWPATLVQPVGSPLSLECTVEGTSNPNLYWYRQAAGRGLQLLFYSVGIGQISSEVPQNLSASRPQDRQFILSSKKLLLSDSGFYLCAWNSEAGQLNPYEQYFGPGTRLTVT.

The chain has TRBV5-6 and TRBJ2-5; 9 bases map to TRBD1. The CDR3 extends over 14 amino acids. The trim removed 5 bases at V and 5 bases at J, leaving 7 bases unmatched. Per germline, CDR1 SGHDT and CDR2 YYEEEE. CDR3 in DNA: TGTGCCAGCAGATTACAGGGGGCGCGGGAGACCCAGTACTTC. This encodes CASRLQGARETQYF.

The gene calls are TRBV19 and TRBJ1-5; 8 bases are shared with TRBD1. Trimming took 3 bases from V and 2 from J; bases not matched to a gene: 3. The CDR3 runs 15 residues. CDR1 is LNHDA and CDR2 is SQIVND in the germline V gene (reference sequence). In nucleotides, the CDR3 is TGTGCCAGTAGTATCATGGGACAGGGCAATCAGCCCCAGCATTTT. The encoded protein is CASSIMGQGNQPQHF.

CDR3 sequence: CASSHRWDRYGYTF. The CDR3 DNA is TGTGCCAGCAGCCATCGTTGGGACAGGTATGGCTACACCTTC. The chain has TRBV14 and TRBJ1-2, with TRBD1 matching 8 bases. The length of the CDR3 is 14 residues. With V trimmed by 3 bases and J by 5 bases, 5 bases remained unmatched. Germline lookup yields CDR1 SGHDN and CDR2 FVKESK.

The V call is TRBV25-1, the J call TRBJ1-1; D is perhaps TRBD1 (5 bases). Germline loops: CDR1 MGHDK, CDR2 SYGVNS. This CDR3 is 14 amino acids long. V was clipped by 0 bases and J by 6 bases, with 11 bases between them. As DNA, the CDR3 is TGTGCCAGCAGTGAATATTTCGGGGGGGCTGAAGCTTTCTTT. This gives the protein CASSEYFGGAEAFF.

The chain carries TRBV11-3 and TRBJ2-2; 8 bases line up with TRBD1. Germline loops: CDR1 SGHNT, CDR2 YENEEA. Trimming cost V 4 bases and J 6 bases; bases outside gene matches: 7. This CDR3 contains 15 residues. The CDR3 coding sequence is TGTGCCAGCAGCTCCCGACAGGGGCGCGCCGGGGAGCTGTTTTTT. Protein: CASSSRQGRAGELFF.

V and J are TRBV30 and TRBJ1-4, with unresolved D. The CDR3 is made up of 17 amino acids. Trimming left V 0 bases short and J 0 bases short, with 14 bases between. CDR1 and CDR2 from the germline V gene are GTSNPN and SVGIG (reference sequence). CDR3 amino acids: CAWSVIFGFTTNEKLFF. The DNA for the CDR3 is TGTGCCTGGAGTGTAATTTTCGGGTTTACAACTAATGAAAAACTGTTTTTT.

This rearrangement joins TRBV5-1 to TRBJ1-6; TRBD1 might be the D (6 bases). Germline lookup yields CDR1 SGHRS and CDR2 YFSETQ. This CDR3 is built from 17 residues. Trimming pared 0 bases from V and 8 bases from J, leaving 18 bases between. The CDR3 nucleotides read TGCGCCAGCAGCTTGGTATCAGGCAGGGGCCTTGATTCACCCCTCCACTTT. It specifies CASSLVSGRGLDSPLHF.

This chain connects TRBV5-4 to TRBJ2-1, with a weak D call TRBD1 (6 bases). The V and J ends lost 0 bases and 5 bases respectively, with 15 bases between them. Germline V lookup: CDR1 SGHNT, CDR2 YYREEE (reference sequence). The CDR3 totals 16 residues. CDR3 in DNA: TGTGCCAGCAGCTTGGGCCTCCGGGACAAAAACAATGAGCAGTTCTTC. This codes for CASSLGLRDKNNEQFF.

V and J are TRBV5-1 and TRBJ1-2, with D tentatively TRBD1 (6 bases). Trimming left V 4 bases short and J 5 bases short, with 12 bases between. There are 13 residues in the CDR3. In germline, CDR1 is SGHRS, CDR2 YFSETQ. The CDR3 is CASSARTEYGYTF. CDR3 bases: TGCGCCAGCAGCGCCCGGACAGAGTATGGCTACACCTTC.